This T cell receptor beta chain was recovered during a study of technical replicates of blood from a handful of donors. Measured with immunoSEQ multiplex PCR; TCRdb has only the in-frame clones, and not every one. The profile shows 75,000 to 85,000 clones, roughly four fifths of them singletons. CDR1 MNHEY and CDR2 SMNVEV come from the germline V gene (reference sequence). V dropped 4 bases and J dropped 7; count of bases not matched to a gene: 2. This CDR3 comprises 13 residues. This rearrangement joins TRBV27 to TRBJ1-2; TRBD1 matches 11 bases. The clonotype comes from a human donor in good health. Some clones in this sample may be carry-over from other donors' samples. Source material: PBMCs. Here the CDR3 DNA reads TGTGCCAGCAGTTGGACAGGGGGCCTTGGCTACACCTTC. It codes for CASSWTGGLGYTF.